This record concerns one T cell receptor (beta chain) sequence. Its specificity is not known. This specimen comes from a study of T cells expressing NK-cell markers. Whole-study findings and limits: These same clonotypes (in several donors) also led the CD3+CD56-NKG2C+ fraction. It was still unclear whether expanded NKG2C+ T cell clones were HCMV specific. About 1.0-7.5% of CD8+ T cells in roughly six donors belonged to dominant NKG2C+ clonotypes.

The authors generated TCR beta cDNA through 5'RACE template switching with UMIs. TCRdb reprocessed the 5' RACE reads, keeping one entry per CDR3 protein, no DNA. Its clone listing holds about 390,000 distinct CDR3 sequences. From germline, CDR1 is LNHNV and CDR2 YYDKDF (reference sequence). CDR3 length: 15 amino acids. The rearrangement links TRBV15 to TRBJ2-7. Sequencing was carried out using blood T cells: a sorted CD56 or NKG2C T cell subset, CD4+ or CD8+ T cells, or bulk PBMC T cells (not recorded which). The TCR originated in a woman aged 45-65 years in good health. CDR3 amino acids: CATSRGGRETYEQYF.